This T cell receptor beta chain was sequenced during a study of cytomegalovirus exposure and HLA in healthy donors. PCR was performed using 60 Vbeta and 13 Jbeta primers. Assay: immunoSEQ multiplex PCR; the TCRdb copy retains only in-frame clones and omits some. The table has more than 100,000 clones, about 80% seen once; the top ten hold 30%. CDR1 is SGHRS and CDR2 is YFSETQ in the germline V gene. The CDR3 sequence is 16 residues long. V shed 4 bases and J 0 bases; nucleotides not matched to a gene: 6. Sequenced sample: PBMCs. The TCR originated in a man in his sixties in good health and CMV-seropositive. The genes are TRBV5-1 and TRBJ2-3; TRBD1 matches 9 bases. CDR3 region: CASSIFTGGSTDTQYF. CDR3 sequence (DNA): TGCGCCAGCAGCATCTTTACAGGGGGCAGCACAGATACGCAGTATTTT. Complete variable domain (other parts from reference TRBV5-1 and TRBJ2-3): KAGVTQTPRYLIKTRGQQVTLSCSPISGHRSVSWYQQTPGQGLQFLFEYFSETQRNKGNFPGRFSGRQFSNSRSEMNVSTLELGDSALYLCASSIFTGGSTDTQYFGPGTRLTVL.